The 18 T cell receptor beta chains below come from one sample, sequenced in a study of cytomegalovirus exposure and HLA in healthy donors. Assay used: immunoSEQ multiplex PCR; TCRdb lists only in-frame clones, some missing. The repertoire has some 44,000 clones, around nine tenths of them found once; the top ten carry roughly 5.2%. Source material: PBMCs. Receptors originate from a man younger than 35 in good health and CMV-seronegative.

This clone was recorded once. The chain couples TRBV20-1 to TRBJ1-1; unclear D gene. V dropped 4 bases and J dropped 1 base, with 4 bases sitting between them. Germline V CDR1 and CDR2: DFQATT, SNEGSKA (reference sequence). The CDR3 covers 11 residues. The CDR3 coding sequence is TGCAGTGCTACCAGGAACACTGAAGCTTTCTTT. It codes for CSATRNTEAFF.

The chain carries TRBV18 and TRBJ1-1, with 9 bases aligning to TRBD1. Per germline, CDR1 KGHSH and CDR2 LQKENI. Unmatched junction bases numbered 7, after V lost 6 bases and J lost 8 bases. This CDR3 is built from 13 residues. DNA for the CDR3: TGTGCCAGCTCTCCGGACAGGGGCTCAGAAGCTTTCTTT. Translation: CASSPDRGSEAFF. Filled out from reference TRBV18 and TRBJ1-1, the complete variable domain reads NAGVMQNPRHLVRRRGQEARLRCSPMKGHSHVYWYRQLPEEGLKFMVYLQKENIIDESGMPKERFSAEFPKEGPSILRIQQVVRGDSAAYFCASSPDRGSEAFFGQGTRLTVV.

The J gene is TRBJ1-2, the V gene TRBV5-1; TRBD1 aligns across 7 bases. The CDR3 runs 16 residues. Germline CDR1 and CDR2: SGHRS and YFSETQ. Trimming removed 1 base from V and 0 bases from J; junction bases left unmatched: 6. In DNA, the CDR3 is TGCGCCAGCAGCTTGACAGGGGTCGAAGCTAACTATGGCTACACCTTC. It encodes CASSLTGVEANYGYTF.

The CDR3 loop is CASRSLEDTQYF. The CDR3 bases are TGTGCCAGCAGATCACTAGAAGATACGCAGTATTTT. J is TRBJ2-3 and V is TRBV6-5; D perhaps matches TRBD2 (5 bases). The CDR3 sequence is 12 residues long. Trimming took 6 bases from V and 5 from J, leaving 9 bases between them. The germline V gene encodes CDR1 MNHEY and CDR2 SVGAGI.

This clone was observed a single time. V is TRBV18 and J is TRBJ1-1; D is unclear. Deletions cut 6 bases from V and 1 base from J, with 15 bases between. The V gene's germline CDR1 is KGHSH and CDR2 LQKENI. This CDR3 is built from 15 residues. CDR3 loop: CASSPTDEPNTEAFF. The CDR3 nucleotides read TGTGCCAGCTCCCCGACTGATGAACCGAACACTGAAGCTTTCTTT.

The rearrangement links TRBV2 to TRBJ1-2; weak D call: TRBD1 (6 bases). There are 14 residues in the CDR3. Germline V gene sequence: CDR1 SNHLY, CDR2 FYNNEI. V was shortened by 2 bases and J by 6 bases, with 13 bases between the two germline ends. CDR3 coding DNA: TGTGCCAGCAGTGAAAATACAGGGTTTAATGGCTACACCTTC. It translates to CASSENTGFNGYTF.

The rearrangement uses TRBV6-5 and TRBJ1-6; tentatively, D is TRBD1 (5 bases). V dropped 9 bases and J dropped 5 bases, with 11 bases sitting between them. Per the germline V gene, CDR1 is MNHEY and CDR2 is SVGAGI. The CDR3 consists of 13 residues. The CDR3 nucleotides are TGTGCCAGTCAGGGATCCGATAATTCACCCCTCCACTTT. Protein product: CASQGSDNSPLHF.

As for this clone: A far larger clone is one nucleotide away, so this likely arose from a read error. The genes are TRBV6-5 and TRBJ1-1, with TRBD1 matching 8 bases. Looked up from germline, CDR1 is MNHEY and CDR2 is SVGAGI. The CDR3 covers 16 residues. The trim removed 0 bases at V and 5 bases at J, leaving 8 bases unmatched. CDR3 amino acids: CASSYSSGGRGTEAFF. In nucleotides, the CDR3 is TGTGCCAGCAGTTACTCTTCAGGGGGCCGGGGGACTGAAGCTTTCTTT.

A remark on this clone: A junction boundary mismatches the germline segment, possibly from a read error. The chain carries TRBV7-9 and TRBJ2-7; D is possibly TRBD1 (6 bases). This CDR3 spans 12 amino acids. CDR1 and CDR2 (germline): SEHNR, FQNEAQ (reference sequence). CDR3 in DNA: TGTGCCAGCAGCTTCACAACAGGGATTTTGGGGTTC. Protein sequence: CASSFTTGILGF.

The rearrangement joins TRBV5-1 to TRBJ2-3; 9 bases line up with TRBD2. There are 16 residues in the CDR3. V trimming: 3 bases; J trimming: 1 base; junction bases outside the gene matches: 6. CDR1 and CDR2 (germline): SGHRS, YFSETQ. The CDR3 bases are TGCGCCAGCAGCTCTCTAGCGGGATACCGCACAGATACGCAGTATTTT. Protein sequence: CASSSLAGYRTDTQYF.

The genes are TRBV6-5 and TRBJ2-3; the D is unclear. The CDR3 has 14 residues. Germline V gene lookup returns CDR1 MNHEY and CDR2 SVGAGI. V was trimmed by 5 bases and J by 3 bases, leaving 12 bases between them. The DNA for the CDR3 is TGTGCCAGCAGTCCTAAATCTCTTACAGATACGCAGTATTTT. Protein sequence: CASSPKSLTDTQYF.

V and J are TRBV25-1 and TRBJ1-3; the D gene is possibly TRBD1 (6 bases). The CDR3 contains 15 residues. The germline V gene encodes CDR1 MGHDK and CDR2 SYGVNS. Deletions cut 2 bases from V and 4 bases from J, with 12 bases between. CDR3 nucleotide sequence: TGTGCCAGCAGTGAAACAGGGATTTCGGGAAACACCATATATTTT. Protein sequence: CASSETGISGNTIYF.

The chain combines TRBV28 with TRBJ2-5; 10 nucleotides match TRBD2. V gave up 8 bases and J gave up 3 bases; unmatched junction bases: 6. The CDR3 runs to 14 residues. The germline V gene has CDR1 MDHEN and CDR2 SYDVKM. DNA of the CDR3: TGTGCCAGCGGAGGGAGCGGGAGGGAAGAGACCCAGTACTTC. Protein product: CASGGSGREETQYF. Combining the CDR3 with reference TRBV28 and TRBJ2-5 gives the whole variable domain DVKVTQSSRYLVKRTGEKVFLECVQDMDHENMFWYRQDPGLGLRLIYFSYDVKMKEKGDIPEGYSVSREKKERFSLILESASTNQTSMYLCASGGSGREETQYFGPGTRLLVL.

The V and J genes are TRBV6-4 and TRBJ2-3; TRBD1 aligns across 8 bases. The CDR3 is 15 residues long. With 3 bases clipped from V and 2 bases from J, the junction kept 4 bases outside the gene matches. From germline, CDR1 is MRHNA and CDR2 SNTAGT. The CDR3 coding sequence is TGTGCCAGCAGTGATGGACAGGGCGACACAGATACGCAGTATTTT. It yields the protein CASSDGQGDTDTQYF.

The rearrangement links TRBV11-3 to TRBJ2-1; 7 bases agree with TRBD2. The CDR3 covers 13 residues. The germline gives CDR1 SGHNT, CDR2 YENEEA. V dropped 1 base and J dropped 15; count of bases not matched to a gene: 9. The CDR3 loop reads CASSLVRGGRTFF. In DNA form, the CDR3 reads TGTGCCAGCAGCTTAGTGCGGGGCGGGAGAACGTTCTTC.

CDR3 protein: CASSYRTGGRSGNTIYF. Written as DNA, the CDR3 is TGTGCCAGCAGCTACCGGACAGGGGGAAGGAGCGGAAACACCATATATTTT. The chain couples TRBV5-6 to TRBJ1-3; 10 bases align to TRBD1. Germline V lookup: CDR1 SGHDT, CDR2 YYEEEE. The V gene end was trimmed by 3 bases and the J gene end by 4 bases; junction bases not matched to a gene: 10. The length of the CDR3 is 17 residues.

This sequence joins TRBV5-1 and TRBJ1-3, with D hard to call. Trimming left V 4 bases short and J 0 bases short, with 11 bases between. The germline V gene has CDR1 SGHRS and CDR2 YFSETQ. This CDR3 spans 15 amino acids. Written as DNA, the CDR3 is TGCGCCAGCAGCCTGGGAGAGGCCTCTGGAAACACCATATATTTT. It encodes CASSLGEASGNTIYF.

The chain's CDR3 is CASSLWGARGTGELFF. The CDR3 region has the DNA TGTGCCAGCAGCCTCTGGGGAGCCCGGGGGACCGGGGAGCTGTTTTTT. The rearrangement links TRBV5-4 to TRBJ2-2; D is possibly TRBD2 (6 bases). V gave up 4 bases and J gave up 5 bases, with 18 bases separating them. Germline V gene sequence: CDR1 SGHNT, CDR2 YYREEE (reference sequence). CDR3 length: 16 amino acids.